This T cell receptor beta chain was documented in a study of Graves' ophthalmopathy and Graves' hyperthyroidism. Study outcomes and limitations: Among thyroid clonotypes expanded above 0.001 frequency, most also appeared in blood.

10 ml of fresh blood yielded the PBMCs by density gradient. The authors amplified TCR beta CDR3 regions, and they did so from RNA transcripts for repertoire sequencing. Following a first-round RT-PCR that used HTBI primers, a second-round multiplex PCR was carried out. TCRdb used MiXCR to reprocess the multiplex PCR reads, holding one entry per CDR3 protein. The sample has approximately 640,000 distinct CDR3 sequences, 35% to 50% seen once. This clonotype was seen repeatedly, ten times or more. The antigen is unknown. Germline CDR1 and CDR2: SGDLS and YYNGEE. J lost 2 bases, V lost 2 bases, and 5 bases had no gene match. The CDR3 is 15 amino acids.

This sequence originates from an adult man with Graves' ophthalmopathy. Sequencing input: peripheral blood. The genes are TRBV9 and TRBJ2-5, with TRBD2 matching over 8 bases. CDR3 region: CASSVAGTRQETQYF. CDR3 nucleotide sequence: TGTGCCAGCAGCGTTGCCGGGACTAGGCAAGAGACCCAGTACTTC.